The 5 T cell receptor beta chains below come from one sample, sequenced in a study of human T cells and chemical hapten exposure. In TCRdb, the RACE reads were re-called with MiXCR into one record per CDR3 protein. Of under 70,000 distinct CDR3 sequences in the sample, 11% were seen once. Sample time point: pre-sensitization, week 0. Treatment described: therapeutic diphenylcyclopropenone sensitization with weekly scalp DPC. The sequenced sample was whole blood, obtained in connection with sensitization to the hapten diphenylcyclopropenone (DPC). These receptors all come from a woman between 35 and 50 years old with alopecia areata. Some clones in this sample may be carry-over from other donors' samples.

This clonotype was detected many times. V and J are TRBV30 and TRBJ2-3; D not resolved. CDR1 is GTSNPN, CDR2 SVGIG, per germline (reference sequence). V lost 4 bases and J 1 base, leaving 12 bases between the germline ends. CDR3 length: 14 residues. In DNA, the CDR3 is TGTGCCTGGACAAGGACCCTCCGCACAGATACGCAGTATTTT. It yields the protein CAWTRTLRTDTQYF.

Ten or more counts support this clonotype. The rearrangement uses TRBV6-6 and TRBJ1-6; D gene ambiguous. The CDR3 loop spans 13 amino acids. Trimming pared 9 bases from V and 7 bases from J, leaving 13 bases between. Germline V lookup: CDR1 MNHNY, CDR2 SVGAGI (reference sequence). In nucleotides, the CDR3 is TGTGCCAGTGCCGGGCAAATCAATTCACCCCTCCACTTT. Translated, it gives CASAGQINSPLHF.

This clonotype was seen many times. The rearrangement links TRBV18 to TRBJ2-1; 10 nucleotides match TRBD2. This CDR3 region has 16 residues. Trimming at V came to 6 bases and at J to 6 bases, leaving 11 bases not matched to a gene. Germline V CDR1 and CDR2: KGHSH, LQKENI. The CDR3 sequence is CASSPSLAGDGNEQFF. The CDR3 DNA reads TGTGCCAGCTCCCCAAGTCTAGCGGGAGACGGCAATGAGCAGTTCTTC.

V gene TRBV20-1 combines with J gene TRBJ2-7, with no clear D. There are 13 residues in the CDR3. Per the germline V gene, CDR1 is DFQATT and CDR2 is SNEGSKA (reference sequence). Trimming pared 3 bases from V and 1 base from J, leaving 10 bases between. CDR3 DNA sequence: TGCAGTGCTAGGGGCCGAGGATCCTACGAGCAGTACTTC. It translates to CSARGRGSYEQYF.

This clonotype was counted between two and nine times. The rearrangement joins TRBV6-1 to TRBJ2-7; D tentatively fits TRBD1 or TRBD2 (5 bases each). V was clipped by 6 bases and J by 2 bases, with 20 bases between them. The CDR3 covers 16 residues. Germline CDR1 MNHNS, CDR2 SASEGT. The CDR3: CASRASGRTQTYEQYF. As DNA, the CDR3 is TGTGCCAGCAGGGCATCGGGACGGACGCAGACCTACGAGCAGTACTTC.